This paragraph reports one T cell receptor beta chain. It has no known antigen specificity. The germline gene is not matched at one end of the junction; a read error may be the cause. Library method: 5' RACE. These reads were obtained on an Illumina HiSeq 2500. A second PCR of about 7 to 12 cycles was performed with a sample-barcoded 5' primer and a J-beta primer mix. Each TCR beta cDNA molecule received a unique molecular identifier from a template-switch 5' adaptor carrying 12 random nucleotides. Each sample yielded at least 2.5 million CDR3-containing paired-end reads. First-strand cDNA synthesis was performed from all RNA using the Mint cDNA synthesis kit, with priming by a TRBC-specific oligonucleotide. All cDNA was treated with uracil-DNA glycosylase and then went through a first 18-cycle PCR with the universal primers M1SS and BC2_uni_R. The study's own analysis went as follows. For normalization, 1 million high-quality reads, each with a distinct molecular identifier, were randomly selected from each sample. Reads with shared molecular identifiers were discarded instead of being binned into consensus sequences. MiTCR, run with a Q25 quality threshold and the strictest error-elimination algorithm, handled CDR3 identification, clonotype clustering and error correction. A nonparametric unseen species model with Euler transformation was used to estimate lower-bound total TCR beta diversity. TCRdb reprocessing: public reads trimmed at Q25 with fastp, clones called with MiXCR, in-frame beta chains kept. Each entry merges the rows of one CDR3 protein and shows their most common DNA and genes. These V and J calls derive from TCRdb rather than the authors' analysis. This sample is represented by roughly 1,000,000 distinct CDR3 sequences; about 23% of them were singletons. About 0.72% of the sample is in the top ten clones.

Donors were under 40 systemically healthy Caucasian individuals from Russia aged roughly 6 to 90 years. Each donor gave about 11 milliliters of peripheral blood, drawn into EDTA-treated Vacutainer tubes. Ficoll-Paque density-gradient centrifugation was used to isolate PBMCs, with at least 6.5 million obtained per sample. Trizol reagent was used to extract total RNA from the PBMCs, yielding at least 5 micrograms per sample. For every donor, flow cytometry on a PBMC aliquot measured the percentage of naive CD45RAhigh/CD27high T cells. The sample originates from a study of blood T cells in healthy people across ages (dated by TCRdb to between 2015 and 2016). About the full investigation: Template switching captured roughly one uniquely barcoded TCR beta cDNA molecule per two T cells in model experiments. Age-related changes in TCR beta repertoire diversity were measured in the study by deep sequencing normalized with unique cDNA molecular identifiers. Donors were grouped into four age groups: young (average roughly 16 years), middle-aged (39), aged (62) and long-lived (about 82). The study analyzed two additional independent replicas of 1 million unique cDNA reads from the same blood draw for two donors, one aged 18 to 29 and one aged 80 or older.

The CDR3 starts with the cysteine, ends with the phenylalanine, and has 16 residues. The CDR3 DNA has 48 bases and is translated from base 1. CDR1 and CDR2, per the germline V gene, are MNHEY and SVGEGT. Beyond this particular receptor, the publication reports: Because the CMV infection status of the donors was unknown, age-related changes in expanded clonotypes may potentially have been confounded. Compared with the aged group, the long-lived group had more naive CD4+ T cells, fewer expanded clones and increased TCR diversity, suggesting age selection. Conclusive comparison of naive and antigen-experienced compartments was prevented by the profiling of bulk unsorted PBMCs. Observed TCR beta diversity per million T cells fell roughly linearly with age, and a significant reduction was already apparent by age around 40. Total diversity estimates from one million sequenced T cells were considered lower bounds and underestimates. The percentage of naive T cells measured by flow cytometry correlated strongly with observed TCR beta diversity.

This same sample was also taken into another study, of T cells of mothers and their children. The second paper states: Donors were nine systemically healthy Caucasian individuals: three mothers and their six children. cDNA synthesis used all of the extracted RNA, with approximately 1.6 ug of RNA in each 15 ul reaction. In the second PCR, the M1S primer introduced both the sample barcodes and 2-4 random nucleotides. Each mother yielded over 8 million TCR beta CDR3 reads and each child 3 million to 3.5 million reads. Thymic selection similarly shapes TCR recombination output in related and unrelated pairs, with minor effect from inherited differences. Normalized repertoire overlap in related mother-child pairs was always slightly higher than in unrelated mother-child pairs, but the difference was never significant. Persistent microchimeric T cell clones were not detected, at a sensitivity of around 100 clones per million clonotypes. The study used deep NGS to compare TCR beta repertoires of mothers and children, seeking features distinguishing related mother-child pairs from unrelated individuals. The mean age was roughly 44 +/- 4 years for the mothers and roughly 11 +/- 4 years for the children. After adapters were ligated using NEBNext reagents, the libraries underwent 100+100 nt paired-end sequencing on an Illumina HiSeq 2000. Mother and child libraries were prepared a month apart and sequenced in separate runs to prevent cross-contamination. For each donor, between 500,000 and 2,000,000 distinct TCR beta clonotypes were identified. Naive TCR beta clonotypes were estimated from low-frequency clonotypes matched to each donor's FACS-determined naive share, without sorting.

The receptor comes from a girl aged 2-10 years in good health. The sample consisted of blood. The rearranged segments are TRBV6-2 or TRBV6-3 and TRBJ2-2; a tentative D match to TRBD2 spans 5 bases. For the CDR3, the sequence is CDSSWGEGWNTGELFF. The DNA reads as follows: TGTGACAGCAGTTGGGGAGAGGGATGGAACACCGGGGAGCTGTTTTTT.